The text below deals with one T cell receptor beta chain. Its antigen remains unidentified. Germline-derived CDR1 and CDR2 are SGHTA and FQGNSA. The CDR3 totals 12 residues. Trimming cost V 5 bases and J 3 bases, with 7 bases left between them. MiXCR was run by TCRdb on the 5' RACE reads, yielding one entry per CDR3 protein. This sample has under 350,000 distinct CDR3 sequences, with over 4% found just once. This entry is derived from a study of T cells after yellow fever vaccination. Study-wide results and caveats: Abundant bulk-derived clonotypes could contaminate FACS-sorted repertoires.

This clonotype was obtained from a man younger than 30 who received the YFV17D yellow fever vaccine. Material: PBMCs, obtained 5 days after the yellow fever booster vaccination. The V gene is TRBV7-2, the J gene TRBJ1-2; D not resolved. The CDR3 DNA is TGTGCCAGCAGCCCGGCGTACTATGGCTACACCTTC. This codes for CASSPAYYGYTF.